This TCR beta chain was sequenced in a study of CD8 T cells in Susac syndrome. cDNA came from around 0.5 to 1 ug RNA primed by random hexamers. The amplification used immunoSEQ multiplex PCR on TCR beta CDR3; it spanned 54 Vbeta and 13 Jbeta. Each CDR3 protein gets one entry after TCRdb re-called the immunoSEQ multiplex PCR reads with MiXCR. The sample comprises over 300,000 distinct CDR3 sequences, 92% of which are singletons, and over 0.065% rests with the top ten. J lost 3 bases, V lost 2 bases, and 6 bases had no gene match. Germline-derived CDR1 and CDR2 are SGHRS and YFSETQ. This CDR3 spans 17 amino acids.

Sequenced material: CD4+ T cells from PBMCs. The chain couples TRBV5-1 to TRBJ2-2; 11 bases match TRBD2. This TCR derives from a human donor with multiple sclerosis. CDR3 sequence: CASSLTSGGGHTGELFF. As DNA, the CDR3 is TGCGCCAGCAGCTTAACTAGCGGGGGCGGACACACCGGGGAGCTGTTTTTT. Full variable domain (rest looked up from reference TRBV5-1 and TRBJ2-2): KAGVTQTPRYLIKTRGQQVTLSCSPISGHRSVSWYQQTPGQGLQFLFEYFSETQRNKGNFPGRFSGRQFSNSRSEMNVSTLELGDSALYLCASSLTSGGGHTGELFFGEGSRLTVL.